This T cell receptor beta chain was retrieved from a study of blood T cell repertoires in COVID-19. CDR3 size: 13 residues. In germline, CDR1 is GTSNPN, CDR2 SVGIG (reference sequence). Trimming shortened V by 3 bases and J by 7 bases, and 14 bases separated the two germline ends. The assay was immunoSEQ multiplex PCR, and TCRdb's table has in-frame clones only and misses some. The sample carries tens of thousands of clones, less than 85% recorded once. J is TRBJ2-3 and V is TRBV30; perhaps TRBD1 as D (6 bases). Sequenced material: peripheral blood. This TCR derives from an elderly man with active COVID-19. Written as DNA, the CDR3 is TGTGCCTGGAGGCAACAGGGAAGCAATACGCAGTATTTT. Protein sequence: CAWRQQGSNTQYF.